The entry that follows covers one T cell receptor beta chain sequence. This sample was included in a study of control samples from healthy donors and cancer patients. Some clones are missing from TCRdb's copy, which holds only in-frame ones; the method was immunoSEQ multiplex PCR. There are more than 70,000 clones in the sample; around 92% occur only once, and around 19% lies in the top ten. Germline CDR1 reads SGHRS; CDR2 reads YFSETQ. V trimming: 0 bases; J trimming: 10 bases; junction bases outside the gene matches: 8. CDR3 length: 16 amino acids. The rearrangement uses TRBV5-1 and TRBJ1-6, with 9 bases lining up with TRBD1. The sequence was collected from a man aged 60 to 69 with lung cancer. Sequencing was performed on PBMCs. CDR3 DNA: TGCGCCAGCAGCTTGGACTGGACAGGGACAGGGTCACCCCTCCACTTT. Translation gives CASSLDWTGTGSPLHF.